A selection of T cell receptor beta chains follows, all from one sample in a study of blood T cell repertoires in COVID-19. The assay was immunoSEQ multiplex PCR, and TCRdb's table has in-frame clones only and misses some. The sample lists fewer than 300,000 clones, more than 85% seen once, with about 2.5% in the top ten. The sample consisted of peripheral blood. The receptors here all came from a young adult with COVID-19, enrolled during active disease. CDR3s include the opening cysteine and the closing phenylalanine or tryptophan. The D gene is left open where the match is weak. Only some rows state a clone size, as once, few, many or a class for expanded clones.

>TRBV4-1|TRBJ2-5|-|-
CASSQVAGPQETQYF
TGCGCCAGCAGCCAAGTGGCGGGACCGCAAGAGACCCAGTACTTC
>TRBV19|TRBJ1-2|-|-
CASSARQNNYGYTF
TGTGCCAGTAGTGCCCGACAAAATAACTATGGCTACACCTTC
>TRBV10-2|TRBJ1-2|once|-
CASTPNPGGLDGYTF
TGCGCCAGCACCCCAAATCCGGGTGGGTTAGACGGCTACACCTTC
>TRBV6-2/TRBV6-3|TRBJ2-7|-|TRBD1
CASSPARTGLYEQYF
TGTGCCAGCAGTCCCGCGCGGACAGGACTCTACGAGCAGTACTTC
>TRBV4-1|TRBJ2-7|-|-
CASSQGSGAAVYEQYF
TGCGCCAGCAGCCAAGGATCAGGGGCGGCCGTCTACGAGCAGTACTTC
>TRBV6-6|TRBJ1-4|once|-
CASQSRGGEKLFF
TGTGCCAGCCAAAGTCGGGGAGGGGAAAAACTGTTTTTT
>TRBV5-1|TRBJ2-7|-|TRBD2
CASSLEGTSVYEQYF
TGCGCCAGCAGCTTGGAGGGGACTAGCGTATACGAGCAGTACTTC
>TRBV6-5|TRBJ1-1|-|TRBD1
CASSPQGAVAFF
TGTGCCAGCAGCCCCCAGGGGGCGGTGGCTTTCTTT
>TRBV25-1|TRBJ2-1|-|TRBD1
CASSGKDRVSYNEQFF
TGTGCCAGCAGTGGAAAGGACAGGGTATCCTACAATGAGCAGTTCTTC
>TRBV9|TRBJ1-6|-|-
CASSVVPGNSPLHF
TGTGCCAGCAGCGTAGTCCCCGGTAATTCACCCCTCCACTTT
>TRBV2|TRBJ2-1|-|TRBD2
CASSAGLAGAEQFF
TGTGCCAGCAGCGCCGGACTAGCGGGAGCTGAGCAGTTCTTC
>TRBV13|TRBJ1-5|-|-
CASSLGPGTPGGQPQHF
TGTGCCAGCAGCTTAGGCCCCGGGACTCCCGGAGGACAGCCCCAGCATTTT
>TRBV10-3|TRBJ2-2|-|-
CAIKGGGDTGELFF
TGTGCCATCAAAGGAGGGGGCGACACCGGGGAGCTGTTTTTT
>TRBV5-4|TRBJ2-5|-|-
CASTMDESGNQETQYF
TGTGCCAGCACCATGGACGAGTCGGGGAACCAAGAGACCCAGTACTTC
>TRBV29-1|TRBJ2-3|-|TRBD1
CSVSGQGQTDTQYF
TGCAGCGTTTCCGGACAGGGTCAAACAGATACGCAGTATTTT